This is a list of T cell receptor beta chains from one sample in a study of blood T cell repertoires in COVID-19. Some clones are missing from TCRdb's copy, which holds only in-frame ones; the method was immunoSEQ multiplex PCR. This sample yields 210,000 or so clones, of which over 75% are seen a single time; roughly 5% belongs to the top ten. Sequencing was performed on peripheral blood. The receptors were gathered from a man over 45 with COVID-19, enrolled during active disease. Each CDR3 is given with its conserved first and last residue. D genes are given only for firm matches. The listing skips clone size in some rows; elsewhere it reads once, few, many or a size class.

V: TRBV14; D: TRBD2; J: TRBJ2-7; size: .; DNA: TGTGCCAGCAGCCAAGATGGGCTAGCGGGGACATCCTACGAGCAGTACTTC; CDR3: CASSQDGLAGTSYEQYF
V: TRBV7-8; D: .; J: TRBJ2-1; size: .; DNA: TGTGCCAGCAATCCTGGGGCAGGGATTTACAATGAGCAGTTCTTC; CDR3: CASNPGAGIYNEQFF
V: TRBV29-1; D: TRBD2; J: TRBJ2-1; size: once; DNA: TGCAGCGTTGTTCTTGGGTCTAGCGGGGTTGAGCAGTTCTTC; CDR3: CSVVLGSSGVEQFF
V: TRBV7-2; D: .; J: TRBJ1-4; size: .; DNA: TGTGCCAGCAGCTCCCGAACAGGGCTTGGAAGGGAAAAACTGTTTTTT; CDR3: CASSSRTGLGREKLFF
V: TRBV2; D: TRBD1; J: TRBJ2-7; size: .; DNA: TGTGCCAGCACCCGAGGGACAGGGGACGGTAAGCAGTACTTC; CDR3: CASTRGTGDGKQYF
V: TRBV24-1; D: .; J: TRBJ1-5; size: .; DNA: TGTGCCACCAGTGAAACAGGGCGTGTGGTTCCCCAGCATTTT; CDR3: CATSETGRVVPQHF
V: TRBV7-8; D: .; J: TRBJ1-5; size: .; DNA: TGTGCCAGCAGCGGGCCGCGCAATCAGCCCCAGCATTTT; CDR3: CASSGPRNQPQHF
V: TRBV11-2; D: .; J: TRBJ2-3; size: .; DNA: TGTGCCAGCAGCTTAGGTGGAGGCCCAGATACGCAGTATTTT; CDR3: CASSLGGGPDTQYF
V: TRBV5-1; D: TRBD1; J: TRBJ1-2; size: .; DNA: TGCGCCAGCAGCTTCGGTTTACAGGGGAACTATGGCTACACCTTC; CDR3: CASSFGLQGNYGYTF
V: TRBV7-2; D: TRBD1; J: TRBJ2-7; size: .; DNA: TGTGCCAGCAGCTCATCGACCGGGACAGTCTACTACGAGCAGTACTTC; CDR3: CASSSSTGTVYYEQYF
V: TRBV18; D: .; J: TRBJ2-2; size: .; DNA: TGTGCCAGCTCGCACAGGGACACCGGAACAACCGGGGAGCTGTTTTTT; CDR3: CASSHRDTGTTGELFF
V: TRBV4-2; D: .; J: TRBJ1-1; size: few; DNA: TGTGCCAGCAGCCAAGAACTGGGGGCGAACACTGAAGCTTTCTTT; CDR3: CASSQELGANTEAFF
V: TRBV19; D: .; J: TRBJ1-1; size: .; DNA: TGTGCCAGTAGAGCAGGGGCCAGAAGTTACACTGAAGCTTTCTTT; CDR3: CASRAGARSYTEAFF
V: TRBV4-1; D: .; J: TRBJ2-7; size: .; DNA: TGCGCCAGCAGCCAGGAGACAGGTCCCTACGAGCAGTACTTC; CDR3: CASSQETGPYEQYF
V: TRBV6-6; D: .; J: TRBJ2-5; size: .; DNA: TGTGCCAGCTCCCACTCGAGGGTCGGAGAGACCCAGTACTTC; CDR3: CASSHSRVGETQYF
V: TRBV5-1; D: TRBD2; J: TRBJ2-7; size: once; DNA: TGCGCCAGCAGCCCCCGGACTAGCGGGGGCGCGGGCGAGCAGTACTTC; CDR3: CASSPRTSGGAGEQYF
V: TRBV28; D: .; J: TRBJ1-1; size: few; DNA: TGTGCCAGCAGTTTGCCAGGGTTGGCAGCTTTCTTT; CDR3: CASSLPGLAAFF
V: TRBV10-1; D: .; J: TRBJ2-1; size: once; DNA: TGCGCCAGCAGGGGAGACTACAATGAGCAGTTCTTC; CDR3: CASRGDYNEQFF
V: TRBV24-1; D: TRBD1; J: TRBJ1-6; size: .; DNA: TGTGCCACCACTGGGACAGGGAATTCACCCCTCCACTTT; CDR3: CATTGTGNSPLHF
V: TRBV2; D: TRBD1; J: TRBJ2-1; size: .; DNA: TGTGCCAGCAGTCTTCGGGACAGGGGTGGCAATGAGCAGTTCTTC; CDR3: CASSLRDRGGNEQFF
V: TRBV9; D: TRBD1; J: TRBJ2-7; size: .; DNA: TGTGCCAGCAGCGAGGGGACAGCCTTGTACTTC; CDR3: CASSEGTALYF
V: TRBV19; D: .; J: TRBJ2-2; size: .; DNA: TGTGCCAGTAGTATAGTGGGGAGAAACACCGGGGAGCTGTTTTTT; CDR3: CASSIVGRNTGELFF
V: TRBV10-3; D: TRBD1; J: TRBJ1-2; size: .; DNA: TGTGCCATAGCGACAGGGGCCTATGGCTACACCTTC; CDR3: CAIATGAYGYTF
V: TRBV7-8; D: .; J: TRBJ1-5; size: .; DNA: TGTGCCAGCAGCCCCCGGGACTCCCGAGGGCGTCAGCCCCAGCATTTT; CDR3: CASSPRDSRGRQPQHF
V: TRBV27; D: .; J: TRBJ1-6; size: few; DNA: TGTGCCAGCAGTTCAACGGGACCGGGAGATTCACCCCTCCACTTT; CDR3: CASSSTGPGDSPLHF
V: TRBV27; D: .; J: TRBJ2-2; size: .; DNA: TGTGCCAGCAGTACGGGAGCAGCCACCGGGGAGCTGTTTTTT; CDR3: CASSTGAATGELFF
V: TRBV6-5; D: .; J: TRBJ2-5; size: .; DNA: TGTGCCAGCAGTTCGGGTGTAGGAGAGACCCAGTACTTC; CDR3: CASSSGVGETQYF
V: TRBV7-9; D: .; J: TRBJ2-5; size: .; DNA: TGTGCCAGCAGCGTCCGGGACTTAAAGGAGACCCAGTACTTC; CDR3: CASSVRDLKETQYF
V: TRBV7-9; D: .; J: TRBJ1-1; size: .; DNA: TGTGCCAGCAGCCACAGGGAAGGAATCGCTGAAGCTTTCTTT; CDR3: CASSHREGIAEAFF
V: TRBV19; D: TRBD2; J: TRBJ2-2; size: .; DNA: TGTGCCAGTAGTACGCCGACTAGCGGGGGTTACGGGGAGCTGTTTTTT; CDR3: CASSTPTSGGYGELFF
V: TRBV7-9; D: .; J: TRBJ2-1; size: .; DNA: TGTGCCAGCCAGGCTAGCGTCAACAATGAGCAGTTCTTC; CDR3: CASQASVNNEQFF
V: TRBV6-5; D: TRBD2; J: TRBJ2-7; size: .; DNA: TGTGCCAGCAGTAATCTAGCGGGGGTCGAGCAGTACTTC; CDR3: CASSNLAGVEQYF
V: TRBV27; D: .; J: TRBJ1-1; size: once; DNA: TGTGCCAGCAGCCGGAGAGCCGGGACATTGAACACTGAAGCTTTCTTT; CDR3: CASSRRAGTLNTEAFF
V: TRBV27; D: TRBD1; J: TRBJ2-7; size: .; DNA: TGTGCCAGCAGCCTGGCGCTACCGGGACAGGGGACGTACGAGCAGTACTTC; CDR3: CASSLALPGQGTYEQYF
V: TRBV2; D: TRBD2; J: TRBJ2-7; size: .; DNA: TGTGCCAGCAGTGAAGTGCTAGCGGGAACCTACGAGCAGTACTTC; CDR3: CASSEVLAGTYEQYF
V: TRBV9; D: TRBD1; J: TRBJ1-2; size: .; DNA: TGTGCCAGCAGCGTAGAACCAGAACGACGGACAGGGAACTATGGCTACACCTTC; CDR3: CASSVEPERRTGNYGYTF